This T cell receptor (beta chain) emerged from a study of blood T cell repertoires in COVID-19. Across the whole study: T cells, B-cell-depleted T cells, or PBMCs supplied cDNA or gDNA.

Original processing methods: Reference gene primer amplification yielded estimated nucleated cell counts. Generated by immunoSEQ multiplex PCR, the TCRdb table keeps only in-frame clones and is missing some. The DNA gave D and trimming, while V, J and clone size come from that table. The table records 80,000 to 100,000 clones, over 70% of them present only once. This CDR3 region has 15 residues. Looked up from germline, CDR1 is LGHNA and CDR2 is YSLEER. J was trimmed by 6 bases and V by 3 bases; bases with no gene match: 3. The chain combines TRBV4-3 with TRBJ1-6; 9 bases are shared with TRBD1. The TCR was taken from a man aged 60 to 75 with acute or convalescent COVID-19. Sequenced: peripheral blood. CDR3 amino acids: CASSQRDRVNSPLHF. DNA of the CDR3: TGCGCCAGCAGCCAGAGGGACAGGGTTAATTCACCCCTCCACTTT.